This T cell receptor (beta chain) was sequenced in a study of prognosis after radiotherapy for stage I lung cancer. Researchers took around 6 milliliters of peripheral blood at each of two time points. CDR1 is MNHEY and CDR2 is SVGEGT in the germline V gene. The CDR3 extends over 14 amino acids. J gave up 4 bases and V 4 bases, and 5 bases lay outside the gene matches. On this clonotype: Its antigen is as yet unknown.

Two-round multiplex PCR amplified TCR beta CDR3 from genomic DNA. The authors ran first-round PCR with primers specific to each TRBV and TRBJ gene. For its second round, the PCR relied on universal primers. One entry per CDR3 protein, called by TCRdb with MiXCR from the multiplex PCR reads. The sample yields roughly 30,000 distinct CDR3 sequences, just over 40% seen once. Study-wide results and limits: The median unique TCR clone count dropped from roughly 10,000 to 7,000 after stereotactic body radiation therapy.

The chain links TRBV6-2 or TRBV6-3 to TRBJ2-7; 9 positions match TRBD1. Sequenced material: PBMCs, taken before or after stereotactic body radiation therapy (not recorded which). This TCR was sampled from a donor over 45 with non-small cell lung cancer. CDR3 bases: TGTGCCAGCAGTTCCGGGACAGGGTTTTACGAGCAGTACTTC. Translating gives CASSSGTGFYEQYF.